The clone carrying this TCR beta chain was picked up a small number of times. Its target is not known. Some clones are missing from TCRdb's copy, which holds only in-frame ones; the method was immunoSEQ multiplex PCR. The sample carries tens of thousands of clones, approximately 85% recorded once. Collection occurred without any documented infections or immune events in donors. These data come from a study of identifying expanded T cells in peripheral blood. General study findings and limits: Differentially abundant clones: around 1.2 between replicates, about 15 at approximately 14 days, 19 to 20 at four.

Trimming shortened V by 5 bases and J by 0 bases, and 9 bases separated the two germline ends. The CDR3 has 14 amino acids. Germline V gene sequence: CDR1 SGHDT, CDR2 YYEEEE. Sequenced: blood. The V and J genes are TRBV5-6 and TRBJ2-1; tentatively, D is TRBD2 (6 bases). The clonotype originates from a person between 18 and 75 years old in good health. The CDR3 region is CASSSGLSYNEQFF. The CDR3 nucleotides are TGTGCCAGCAGTTCGGGACTCTCCTACAATGAGCAGTTCTTC.